The rows below give T cell receptor beta chains drawn from one sample of a study of beta chain features in type 1 diabetes. Assay used: immunoSEQ multiplex PCR; TCRdb lists only in-frame clones, some missing. This table holds hundreds of thousands of clones, 10% to 15% found once. The source material was naive CD4+ T cells from blood. These receptors came from a man between 18 and 35 years old in good health. CDR3s include the opening cysteine and the closing phenylalanine or tryptophan. A D gene is named only where the DNA matches it firmly. The size of a clone is reported for some rows only, either as once, few or many, or as a class for expanded clones.

TRBD1	TRBV5-4	TRBJ2-7	few	CASSSGTGGYEQYF	TGTGCCAGCAGTTCCGGGACAGGGGGCTACGAGCAGTACTTC
NA	TRBV2	TRBJ1-1	NA	CASSNQGNTEAFF	TGTGCCAGCTCCAATCAGGGGAACACTGAAGCTTTCTTT
TRBD1	TRBV7-3	TRBJ2-7	NA	CASSPRQGAYEQYF	TGTGCCAGCAGCCCTCGACAGGGGGCCTACGAGCAGTACTTC
NA	TRBV29-1	TRBJ2-1	NA	CSVVASYNEQFF	TGCAGCGTTGTGGCTTCCTACAATGAGCAGTTCTTC
NA	TRBV6-5	TRBJ1-2	NA	CASSYMSGRGRNGYTF	TGTGCCAGCAGTTACATGTCCGGCAGGGGAAGGAATGGCTACACCTTC
NA	TRBV18	TRBJ1-1	NA	CASSSTEINTEAFF	TGTGCCAGCTCATCTACAGAAATAAACACTGAAGCTTTCTTT
TRBD1	TRBV5-8	TRBJ2-3	NA	CASSLGTGARTDTQYF	TGTGCCAGCAGCTTGGGGACAGGGGCGCGCACAGATACGCAGTATTTT
NA	TRBV25-1	TRBJ2-7	few	CASSVGAESSYEQYF	TGTGCCAGCAGTGTTGGGGCAGAGAGCTCCTACGAGCAGTACTTC
TRBD2	TRBV30	TRBJ2-3	few	CAWSVRGGPGTDTQYF	TGTGCCTGGAGTGTACGGGGGGGGCCTGGCACAGATACGCAGTATTTT
TRBD1	TRBV4-3	TRBJ1-4	NA	CASSQQQGTELFF	TGCGCCAGCAGCCAACAACAGGGGACGGAACTGTTTTTT
NA	TRBV11-2	TRBJ2-7	NA	CASSLEGSYYEQYF	TGTGCCAGCAGCTTAGAGGGCAGCTACTACGAGCAGTACTTC
NA	TRBV5-6	TRBJ1-2	once	CASSLLTVNYGYTF	TGTGCCAGCAGCTTGTTGACAGTTAACTATGGCTACACCTTC
NA	TRBV28	TRBJ2-7	few	CASSPPPAGVYEQYF	TGTGCCAGCAGTCCCCCCCCGGCGGGTGTCTACGAGCAGTACTTC
NA	TRBV6-6	TRBJ1-1	NA	CASSYSGGAGTEAFF	TGTGCCAGCAGTTACAGCGGGGGCGCGGGCACTGAAGCTTTCTTT
TRBD2	TRBV30	TRBJ2-3	few	CAWSTALAGVEYF	TGTGCCTGGAGCACCGCACTAGCGGGAGTTGAGTATTTT
NA	TRBV28	TRBJ2-5	few	CASSLPDFQETQYF	TGTGCCAGCAGTCTACCGGACTTCCAAGAGACCCAGTACTTC
TRBD1	TRBV29-1	TRBJ2-7	many	CSVMGQIDTYEQYF	TGCAGCGTGATGGGACAGATCGACACCTACGAGCAGTACTTC
TRBD1	TRBV5-1	TRBJ2-7	NA	CASSSGQGALGEQYF	TGCGCCAGCAGCTCCGGACAGGGGGCCCTGGGGGAGCAGTACTTC
NA	TRBV20-1	TRBJ2-5	few	CSARRGETQYF	TGCAGTGCTAGAAGGGGAGAGACCCAGTACTTC
NA	TRBV29-1	TRBJ1-1	NA	CSVEQVLSGTEAFF	TGCAGCGTTGAACAAGTACTAAGTGGGACTGAAGCTTTCTTT
NA	TRBV11-2	TRBJ2-3	once	CASSSRLLDTQYF	TGTGCCAGCAGCTCGAGACTGCTAGATACGCAGTATTTT
TRBD2	TRBV25-1	TRBJ2-1	few	CASSELADDEQFF	TGTGCCAGCAGTGAACTAGCGGACGATGAGCAGTTCTTC
TRBD1	TRBV28	TRBJ2-3	few	CASSSPGQGSTDTQYF	TGTGCCAGCAGTTCCCCGGGACAGGGGAGCACAGATACGCAGTATTTT
NA	TRBV15	TRBJ1-1	NA	CATSRDQYPNTEAFF	TGTGCCACCAGCAGAGACCAGTATCCTAACACTGAAGCTTTCTTT
NA	TRBV28	TRBJ1-1	NA	CASSLVGGRNTEAFF	TGTGCCAGCAGTTTAGTCGGGGGGAGGAACACTGAAGCTTTCTTT
NA	TRBV28	TRBJ2-5	few	CASSLLPGWETQYF	TGTGCCAGCAGTTTATTGCCGGGTTGGGAGACCCAGTACTTC
TRBD2	TRBV18	TRBJ2-7	NA	CASSPLTSGAYEQYF	TGTGCCAGCTCACCACTAACTAGCGGGGCCTACGAGCAGTACTTC
NA	TRBV7-9	TRBJ2-2	few	CASRAGVIPNTGELFF	TGTGCCAGCAGAGCAGGGGTCATTCCGAACACCGGGGAGCTGTTTTTT
NA	TRBV4-3	TRBJ2-6	few	CASTPLVAGANVLTF	TGCGCCAGCACCCCTTTGGTAGCTGGGGCCAACGTCCTGACTTTC
NA	TRBV9	TRBJ2-7	NA	CASSPSTGQIYEQYF	TGTGCCAGCAGCCCATCCACGGGACAAATTTACGAGCAGTACTTC
TRBD1	TRBV7-3	TRBJ2-1	NA	CASSLTRDRGADEQFF	TGTGCCAGCAGCTTAACACGGGACAGGGGGGCCGATGAGCAGTTCTTC
NA	TRBV30	TRBJ2-5	NA	CAWRGASWVETQYF	TGTGCCTGGCGCGGTGCTTCATGGGTAGAGACCCAGTACTTC
TRBD1	TRBV6-4	TRBJ1-2	NA	CASSTGGSGYTF	TGTGCCAGCAGCACAGGGGGAAGTGGCTACACCTTC
NA	TRBV30	TRBJ2-1	NA	CAWKLRDEQFF	TGTGCCTGGAAGCTTAGAGATGAGCAGTTCTTC
NA	TRBV11-3	TRBJ2-5	few	CASSLDGTPKETQYF	TGTGCCAGCAGCTTAGATGGGACACCAAAAGAGACCCAGTACTTC
TRBD1	TRBV28	TRBJ2-4	few	CASSQRGTGKRNIQYF	TGTGCCAGCAGTCAAAGAGGGACAGGGAAACGAAACATTCAGTACTTC
TRBD2	TRBV5-4	TRBJ2-2	NA	CASSLTAGGPGELFF	TGTGCCAGCAGCCTCACGGCGGGGGGTCCCGGGGAGCTGTTTTTT
TRBD2	TRBV5-1	TRBJ2-1	few	CASSFGGSMDEQFF	TGCGCCAGCAGCTTCGGCGGGAGTATGGATGAGCAGTTCTTC
TRBD2	TRBV30	TRBJ2-7	NA	CAWSPRGLAGIYEQYF	TGTGCCTGGAGTCCGAGGGGGCTAGCGGGGATTTACGAGCAGTACTTC
NA	TRBV11-2	TRBJ2-5	NA	CASSSWGHLQETQYF	TGTGCCAGCAGTTCCTGGGGACACCTCCAAGAGACCCAGTACTTC
TRBD2	TRBV6-1	TRBJ2-3	NA	CASSAGLAGGADTQYF	TGTGCCAGCAGTGCGGGACTAGCGGGAGGGGCAGATACGCAGTATTTT
TRBD2	TRBV5-1	TRBJ2-3	NA	CASSLTSASTDTQYF	TGCGCCAGCAGCTTGACTAGCGCTAGCACAGATACGCAGTATTTT
NA	TRBV6-5	TRBJ2-7	NA	CASSPGLHEQYF	TGTGCCAGCAGCCCGGGACTCCACGAGCAGTACTTC
TRBD1	TRBV28	TRBJ2-2	NA	CASSIRTGGSGELFF	TGTGCCAGCAGCATACGGACAGGCGGGTCCGGGGAGCTGTTTTTT
TRBD2	TRBV29-1	TRBJ2-1	many	CSPLAGGPRFF	TGCAGCCCGCTAGCGGGAGGGCCGCGTTTCTTC
TRBD1	TRBV2	TRBJ1-5	NA	CASSGNRGDQPQHF	TGTGCCAGCAGCGGTAACAGGGGGGATCAGCCCCAGCATTTT
NA	TRBV7-2	TRBJ1-1	few	CASSLDFSFTEAFF	TGTGCCAGCAGCTTAGACTTCTCCTTCACTGAAGCTTTCTTT
TRBD2	TRBV7-2	TRBJ2-1	few	CASSSTSAHEQFF	TGTGCCAGCAGCTCGACTAGCGCCCATGAGCAGTTCTTC
NA	TRBV6-5	TRBJ1-4	NA	CASSYSRSGVEKLFF	TGTGCCAGCAGTTATTCTCGATCAGGGGTGGAAAAACTGTTTTTT
TRBD1	TRBV30	TRBJ2-2	NA	CAWSATTRGPGELFF	TGTGCCTGGAGTGCTACGACCAGGGGGCCCGGGGAGCTGTTTTTT
TRBD2	TRBV5-1	TRBJ2-1	NA	CASSLELAGGGWAEQFF	TGCGCCAGCAGCTTGGAGCTAGCGGGAGGGGGTTGGGCTGAGCAGTTCTTC
TRBD2	TRBV7-2	TRBJ2-1	NA	CASRAGTSDFKQFF	TGTGCCAGCAGGGCCGGGACTAGCGATTTTAAGCAGTTCTTC
TRBD1	TRBV28	TRBJ1-2	few	CASSLLGTAYGYTF	TGTGCCAGCAGTTTGTTGGGGACAGCCTATGGCTACACCTTC